Listed below are T cell receptor beta chains from one sample, sequenced in a study of blood T cell repertoires in COVID-19. Clones were sequenced by immunoSEQ multiplex PCR, and TCRdb holds only the in-frame ones, with some missing. Altogether some 220,000 clones are present, around 81% being singletons, with the ten largest covering 5.5% to 8.5%. Input material: peripheral blood. The receptors derive from an older woman with acute or convalescent COVID-19. Each CDR3 is given with its conserved first and last residue.

V,CDR3
TRBV2,CASSKNGNTEAFF
TRBV20-1,CSADQKTQYF
TRBV6-1,CASSEAGLAGPDTQYF
TRBV2,CASSGLQGYTEAFF
TRBV10-1,CASSESSGGLVDTQYF
TRBV7-6,CASSLDKNTEAFF
TRBV5-1,CASSPRGAASPETQYF
TRBV9,CASSVGLRGDNEQFF
TRBV3-1/TRBV3-2,CASSLKQGQSYGYTF
TRBV18,CASSPRQGDPTEAFF
TRBV29-1,CSVMHQGAGYGYTF
TRBV4-1,CASSLGTGNGYTF
TRBV15,CATRERTGRETQYF
TRBV6-5,CASGTDYSNQPQHF
TRBV19,CASSSGGENTEAFF
TRBV7-2,CASSSGGGRRGTGELFF
TRBV6-2/TRBV6-3,CASSYRPSGGSEQYF
TRBV2,CARGQGGTEAFF
TRBV11-2,CASGAGAGYNEQFF
TRBV5-8,CASSSQTAANQPQHF
TRBV6-5,CASSTLGQGNTIYF
TRBV5-1,CASSPESLLNEKLFF
TRBV15,CATSRPWQPGGYTF
TRBV2,CASSQLGQGSTDTQYF
TRBV10-3,CAISATGPGLPERLFF
TRBV7-2,CASSSVGTDPYEQYF
TRBV7-3,CASSLTISGTDTQYF
TRBV30,CALTSGDLNTGELFF
TRBV6-1,CATTGGTDTQYF
TRBV7-8,CASSPSGQGLYGYTF
TRBV9,CASSGATNTGELFF
TRBV7-2,CASSTAPGTGNTIYF
TRBV24-1,CATSDIPGQPSPDTQYF